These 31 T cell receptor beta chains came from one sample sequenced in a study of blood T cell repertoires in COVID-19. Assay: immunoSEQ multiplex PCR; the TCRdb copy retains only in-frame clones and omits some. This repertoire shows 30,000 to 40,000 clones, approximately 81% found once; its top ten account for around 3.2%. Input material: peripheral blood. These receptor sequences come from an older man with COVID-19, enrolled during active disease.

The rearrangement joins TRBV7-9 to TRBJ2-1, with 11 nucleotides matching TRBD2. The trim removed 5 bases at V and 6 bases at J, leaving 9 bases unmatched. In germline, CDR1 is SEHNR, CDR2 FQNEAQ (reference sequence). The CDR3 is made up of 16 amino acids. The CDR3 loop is CASSVIGTSGINEQFF. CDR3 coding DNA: TGTGCCAGCAGCGTTATAGGGACTAGCGGAATCAATGAGCAGTTCTTC.

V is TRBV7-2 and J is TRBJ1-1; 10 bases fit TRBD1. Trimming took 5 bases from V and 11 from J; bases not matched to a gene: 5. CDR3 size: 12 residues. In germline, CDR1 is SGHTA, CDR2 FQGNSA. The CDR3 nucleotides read TGTGCCAGCAGCCAGGGGACAGGGGTTGCTTTCTTT. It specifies CASSQGTGVAFF.

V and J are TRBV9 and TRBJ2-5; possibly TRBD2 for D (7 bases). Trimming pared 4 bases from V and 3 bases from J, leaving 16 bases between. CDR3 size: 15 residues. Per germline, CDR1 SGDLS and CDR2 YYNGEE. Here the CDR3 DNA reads TGTGCCAGCAGCCCTTGGGGGGGGCTCAAAGAGACCCAGTACTTC. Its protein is CASSPWGGLKETQYF.

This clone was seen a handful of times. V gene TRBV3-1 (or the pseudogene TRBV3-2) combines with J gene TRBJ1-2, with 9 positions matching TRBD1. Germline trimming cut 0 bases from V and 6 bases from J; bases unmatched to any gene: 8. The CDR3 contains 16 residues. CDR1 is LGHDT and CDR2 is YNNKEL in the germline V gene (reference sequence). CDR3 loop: CASSQERGQGSHGYTF. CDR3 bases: TGTGCCAGCAGCCAAGAACGGGGACAGGGTTCCCATGGCTACACCTTC.

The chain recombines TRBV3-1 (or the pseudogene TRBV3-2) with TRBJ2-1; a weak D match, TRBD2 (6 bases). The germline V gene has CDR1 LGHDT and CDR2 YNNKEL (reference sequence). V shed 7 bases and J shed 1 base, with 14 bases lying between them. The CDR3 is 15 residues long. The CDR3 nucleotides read TGTGCCAGCAAACAAGCGGGCCCGTCCTACAATGAGCAGTTCTTC. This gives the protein CASKQAGPSYNEQFF.

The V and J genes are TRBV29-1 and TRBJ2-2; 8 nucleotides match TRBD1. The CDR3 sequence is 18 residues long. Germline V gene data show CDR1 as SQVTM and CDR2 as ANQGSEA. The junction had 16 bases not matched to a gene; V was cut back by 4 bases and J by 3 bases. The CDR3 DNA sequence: TGCAGCGTTGGGAGCGGCAGGGGGCGAGAATGGGACACCGGGGAGCTGTTTTTT. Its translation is CSVGSGRGREWDTGELFF.

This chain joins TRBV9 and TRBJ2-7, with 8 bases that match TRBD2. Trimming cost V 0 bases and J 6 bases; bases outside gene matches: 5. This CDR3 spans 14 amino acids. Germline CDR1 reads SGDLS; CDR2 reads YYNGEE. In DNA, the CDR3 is TGTGCCAGCAGCGTAGACGGGAGGGCCCTCGAGCAGTACTTC. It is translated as CASSVDGRALEQYF.

The CDR3 region is CASSTLGQNTEAFF. CDR3 nucleotide sequence: TGTGCCAGCAGCACCTTGGGACAGAACACTGAAGCTTTCTTT. The chain recombines TRBV9 with TRBJ1-1, with a weak D call TRBD1 (6 bases). The CDR3 consists of 14 residues. The V end lost 4 bases, the J end lost 1 base, and 11 bases lay between the germline ends. CDR1 SGDLS and CDR2 YYNGEE come from the germline V gene.

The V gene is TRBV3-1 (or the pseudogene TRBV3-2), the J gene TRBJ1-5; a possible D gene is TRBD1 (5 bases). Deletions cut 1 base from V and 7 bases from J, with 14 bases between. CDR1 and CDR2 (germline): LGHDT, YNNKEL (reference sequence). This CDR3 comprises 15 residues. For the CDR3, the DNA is TGTGCCAGCAGCCAAGGGGGGGGGAGGAGGCAGCCCCAGCATTTT. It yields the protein CASSQGGGRRQPQHF.

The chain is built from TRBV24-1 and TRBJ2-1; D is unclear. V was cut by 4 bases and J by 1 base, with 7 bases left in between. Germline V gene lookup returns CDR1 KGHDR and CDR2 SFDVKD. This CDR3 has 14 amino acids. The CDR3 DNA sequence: TGTGCCACCAGTGACGTAGTTTCCTACAATGAGCAGTTCTTC. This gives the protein CATSDVVSYNEQFF.

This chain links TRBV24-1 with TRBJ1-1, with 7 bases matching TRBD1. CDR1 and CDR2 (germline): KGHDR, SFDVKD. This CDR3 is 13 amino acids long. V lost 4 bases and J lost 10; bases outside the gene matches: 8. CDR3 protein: CATSDPQGERAFF. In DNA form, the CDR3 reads TGTGCCACCAGTGACCCCCAGGGGGAGAGAGCTTTCTTT.

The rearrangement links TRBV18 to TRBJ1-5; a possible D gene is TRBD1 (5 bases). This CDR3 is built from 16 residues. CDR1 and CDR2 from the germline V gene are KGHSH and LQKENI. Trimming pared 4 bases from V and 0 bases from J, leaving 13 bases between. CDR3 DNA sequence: TGTGCCAGCTCACAGAAGACAGCGTATAGCAATCAGCCCCAGCATTTT. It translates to CASSQKTAYSNQPQHF.

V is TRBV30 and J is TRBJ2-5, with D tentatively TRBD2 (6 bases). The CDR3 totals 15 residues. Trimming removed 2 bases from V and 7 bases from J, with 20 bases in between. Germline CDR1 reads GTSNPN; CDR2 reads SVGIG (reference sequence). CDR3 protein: CAWSPAGGRGMTQYF. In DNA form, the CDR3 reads TGTGCCTGGAGTCCCGCTGGGGGACGGGGGATGACCCAGTACTTC.

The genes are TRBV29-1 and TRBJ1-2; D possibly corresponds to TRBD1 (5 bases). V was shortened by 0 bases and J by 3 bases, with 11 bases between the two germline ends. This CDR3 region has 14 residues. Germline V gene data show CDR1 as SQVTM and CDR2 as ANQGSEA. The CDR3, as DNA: TGCAGCGTTGAAGATATGGAGGGGCACTATGGCTACACCTTC. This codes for CSVEDMEGHYGYTF. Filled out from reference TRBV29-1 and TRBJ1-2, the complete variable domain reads SAVISQKPSRDICQRGTSLTIQCQVDSQVTMMFWYRQQPGQSLTLIATANQGSEATYESGFVIDKFPISRPNLTFSTLTVSNMSPEDSSIYLCSVEDMEGHYGYTFGSGTRLTVV.

CDR3 nucleotide sequence: TGTGCCAGCAGCTTTGGAGGGAGTGGGAATGAGCAGTTCTTC. Its protein product is CASSFGGSGNEQFF. The chain recombines TRBV7-8 with TRBJ2-1; the D gene is possibly TRBD2 (6 bases). V lost 3 bases, J lost 7 bases, and 13 bases lay in between. The germline V gene encodes CDR1 SGHVS and CDR2 FQNEAQ. This CDR3 has 14 amino acids. The complete variable domain, with remaining parts taken from reference TRBV7-8 and TRBJ2-1, reads GAGVSQSPRYKVAKRGQDVALRCDPISGHVSLFWYQQALGQGPEFLTYFQNEAQLDKSGLPSDRFFAERPEGSVSTLKIQRTQQEDSAVYLCASSFGGSGNEQFFGPGTRLTVL.

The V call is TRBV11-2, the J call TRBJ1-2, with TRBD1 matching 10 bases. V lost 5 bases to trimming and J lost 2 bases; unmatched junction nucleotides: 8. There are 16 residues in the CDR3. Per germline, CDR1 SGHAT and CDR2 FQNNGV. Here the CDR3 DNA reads TGTGCCAGCAGCCCATGGAGACAGGGGGCGAACTATGGCTACACCTTC. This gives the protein CASSPWRQGANYGYTF. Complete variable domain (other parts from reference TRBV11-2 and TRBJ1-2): EAGVAQSPRYKIIEKRQSVAFWCNPISGHATLYWYQQILGQGPKLLIQFQNNGVVDDSQLPKDRFSAERLKGVDSTLKIQPAKLEDSAVYLCASSPWRQGANYGYTFGSGTRLTVV.

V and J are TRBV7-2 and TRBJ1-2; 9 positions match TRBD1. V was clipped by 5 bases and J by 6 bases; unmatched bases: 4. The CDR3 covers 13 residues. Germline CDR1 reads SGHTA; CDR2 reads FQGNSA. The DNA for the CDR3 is TGTGCCAGCAGCCTGGGACAGGGCAATGGCTACACCTTC. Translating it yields CASSLGQGNGYTF.

CDR3 residues: CATSNRLANEQFF. CDR3 bases: TGTGCCACCAGTAACCGACTAGCAAATGAGCAGTTCTTC. V and J are TRBV15 and TRBJ2-1; 7 bases map to TRBD2. Germline CDR1 LNHNV, CDR2 YYDKDF (reference sequence). J gave up 7 bases and V 6 bases, and 6 bases lay outside the gene matches. The CDR3 contains 13 residues.

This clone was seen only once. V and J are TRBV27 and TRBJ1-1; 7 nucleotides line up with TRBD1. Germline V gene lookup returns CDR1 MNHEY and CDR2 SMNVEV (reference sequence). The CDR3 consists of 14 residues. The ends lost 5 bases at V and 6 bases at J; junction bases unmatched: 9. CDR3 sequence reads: CASSVTGWPPEAFF. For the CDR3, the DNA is TGTGCCAGCAGTGTGACAGGGTGGCCCCCTGAAGCTTTCTTT.

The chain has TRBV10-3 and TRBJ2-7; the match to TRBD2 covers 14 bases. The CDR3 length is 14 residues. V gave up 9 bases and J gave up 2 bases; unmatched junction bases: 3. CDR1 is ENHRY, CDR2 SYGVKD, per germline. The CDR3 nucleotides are TGTGCCATACGGGGACTAGCGGGGGCCTACGAGCAGTACTTC. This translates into CAIRGLAGAYEQYF.

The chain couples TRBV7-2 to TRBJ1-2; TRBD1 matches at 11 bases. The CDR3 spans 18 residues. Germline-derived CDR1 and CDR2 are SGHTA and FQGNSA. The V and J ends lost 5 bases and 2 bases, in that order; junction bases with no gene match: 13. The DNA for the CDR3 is TGTGCCAGCAGCGCACTAGGACAGGGGGCGAGTAGGAACTATGGCTACACCTTC. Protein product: CASSALGQGASRNYGYTF.

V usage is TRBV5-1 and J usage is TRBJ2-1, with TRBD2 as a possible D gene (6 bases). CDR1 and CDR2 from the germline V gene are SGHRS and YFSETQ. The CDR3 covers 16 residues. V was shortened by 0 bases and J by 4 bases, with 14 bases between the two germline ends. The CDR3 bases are TGCGCCAGCAGCTTGGGGGACTGGATGGATTACAATGAGCAGTTCTTC. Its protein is CASSLGDWMDYNEQFF.

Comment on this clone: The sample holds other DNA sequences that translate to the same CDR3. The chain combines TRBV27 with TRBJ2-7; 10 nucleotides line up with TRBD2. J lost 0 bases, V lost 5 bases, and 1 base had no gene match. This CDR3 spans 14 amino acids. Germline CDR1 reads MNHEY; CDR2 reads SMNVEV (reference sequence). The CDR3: CASSQREGSYEQYF. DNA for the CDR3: TGTGCCAGCAGTCAGCGGGAGGGCTCCTACGAGCAGTACTTC.

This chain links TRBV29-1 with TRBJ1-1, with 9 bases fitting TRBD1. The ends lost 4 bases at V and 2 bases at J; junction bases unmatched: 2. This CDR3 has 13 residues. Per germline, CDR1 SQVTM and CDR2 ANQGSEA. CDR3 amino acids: CSVGDRVNTEAFF. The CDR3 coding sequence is TGCAGCGTTGGGGACAGGGTTAACACTGAAGCTTTCTTT.

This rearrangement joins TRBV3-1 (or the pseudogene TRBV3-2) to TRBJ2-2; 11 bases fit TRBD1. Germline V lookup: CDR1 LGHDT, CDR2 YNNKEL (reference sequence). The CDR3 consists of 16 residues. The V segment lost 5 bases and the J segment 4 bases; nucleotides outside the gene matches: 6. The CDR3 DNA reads TGTGCCAGCAGCACGACCGGGACAGGGGGCACCGGGGAGCTGTTTTTT. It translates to CASSTTGTGGTGELFF.

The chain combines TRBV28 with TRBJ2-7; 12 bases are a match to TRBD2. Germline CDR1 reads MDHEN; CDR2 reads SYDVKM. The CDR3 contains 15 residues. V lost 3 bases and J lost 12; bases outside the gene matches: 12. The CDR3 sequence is CASSFPGASGRATYF. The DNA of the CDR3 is TGTGCCAGCAGTTTCCCAGGGGCTAGCGGGAGGGCCACGTACTTC. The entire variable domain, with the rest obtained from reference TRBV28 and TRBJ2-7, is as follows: DVKVTQSSRYLVKRTGEKVFLECVQDMDHENMFWYRQDPGLGLRLIYFSYDVKMKEKGDIPEGYSVSREKKERFSLILESASTNQTSMYLCASSFPGASGRATYFGPGTRLTVT.

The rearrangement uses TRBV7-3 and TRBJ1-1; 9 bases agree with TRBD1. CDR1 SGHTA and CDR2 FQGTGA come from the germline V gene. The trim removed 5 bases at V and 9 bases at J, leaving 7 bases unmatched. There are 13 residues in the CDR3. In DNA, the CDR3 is TGTGCCAGCAGCCCAGGGACAGGGAGTCAAGCTTTCTTT. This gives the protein CASSPGTGSQAFF. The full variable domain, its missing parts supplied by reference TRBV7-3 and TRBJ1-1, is GAGVSQTPSNKVTEKGKYVELRCDPISGHTALYWYRQSLGQGPEFLIYFQGTGAADDSGLPNDRFFAVRPEGSVSTLKIQRTERGDSAVYLCASSPGTGSQAFFGQGTRLTVV.

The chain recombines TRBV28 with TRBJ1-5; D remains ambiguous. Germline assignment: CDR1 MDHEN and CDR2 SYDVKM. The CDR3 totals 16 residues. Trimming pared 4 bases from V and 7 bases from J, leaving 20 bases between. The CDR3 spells CASSSIKPYPQQPQHF. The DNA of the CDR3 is TGTGCCAGCAGTTCTATTAAGCCCTACCCCCAACAGCCCCAGCATTTT. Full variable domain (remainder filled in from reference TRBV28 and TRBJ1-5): DVKVTQSSRYLVKRTGEKVFLECVQDMDHENMFWYRQDPGLGLRLIYFSYDVKMKEKGDIPEGYSVSREKKERFSLILESASTNQTSMYLCASSSIKPYPQQPQHFGDGTRLSIL.

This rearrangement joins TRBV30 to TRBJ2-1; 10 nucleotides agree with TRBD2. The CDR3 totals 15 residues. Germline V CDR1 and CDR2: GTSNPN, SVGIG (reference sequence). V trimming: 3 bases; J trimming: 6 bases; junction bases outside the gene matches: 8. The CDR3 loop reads CAWRLAGESPNEQFF. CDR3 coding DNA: TGTGCCTGGAGGCTAGCGGGAGAAAGCCCCAATGAGCAGTTCTTC.

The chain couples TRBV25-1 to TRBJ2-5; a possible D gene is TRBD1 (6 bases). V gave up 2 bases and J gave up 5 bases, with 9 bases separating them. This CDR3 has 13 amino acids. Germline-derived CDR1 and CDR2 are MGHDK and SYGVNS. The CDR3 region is CASSERGLETQYF. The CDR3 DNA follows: TGTGCCAGCAGTGAAAGGGGGTTGGAGACCCAGTACTTC. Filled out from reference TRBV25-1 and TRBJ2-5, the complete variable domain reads EADIYQTPRYLVIGTGKKITLECSQTMGHDKMYWYQQDPGMELHLIHYSYGVNSTEKGDLSSESTVSRIRTEHFPLTLESARPSHTSQYLCASSERGLETQYFGPGTRLLVL.

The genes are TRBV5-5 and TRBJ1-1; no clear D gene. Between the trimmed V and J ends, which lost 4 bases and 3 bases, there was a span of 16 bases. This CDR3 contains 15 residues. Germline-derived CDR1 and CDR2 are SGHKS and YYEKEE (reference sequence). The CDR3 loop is CASSALIGGYTEAFF. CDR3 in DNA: TGTGCCAGCAGCGCCCTCATTGGCGGTTACACTGAAGCTTTCTTT.